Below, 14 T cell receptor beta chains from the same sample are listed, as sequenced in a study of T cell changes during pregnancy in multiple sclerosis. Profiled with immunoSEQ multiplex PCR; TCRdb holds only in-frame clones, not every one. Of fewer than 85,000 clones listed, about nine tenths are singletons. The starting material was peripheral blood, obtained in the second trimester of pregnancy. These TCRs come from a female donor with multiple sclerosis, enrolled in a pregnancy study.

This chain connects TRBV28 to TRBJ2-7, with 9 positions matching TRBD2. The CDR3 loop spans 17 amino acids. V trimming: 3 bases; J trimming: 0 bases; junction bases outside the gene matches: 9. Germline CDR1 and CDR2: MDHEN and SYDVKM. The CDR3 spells CASSFGFSGSASYEQYF. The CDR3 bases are TGTGCCAGCAGTTTCGGGTTTAGCGGGAGCGCCTCCTACGAGCAGTACTTC.

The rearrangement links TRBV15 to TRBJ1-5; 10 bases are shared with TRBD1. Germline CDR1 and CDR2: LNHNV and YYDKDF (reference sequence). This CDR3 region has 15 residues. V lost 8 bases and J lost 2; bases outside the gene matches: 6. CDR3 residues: CATGTGDFGNQPQHF. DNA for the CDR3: TGTGCCACCGGGACAGGGGATTTCGGCAATCAGCCCCAGCATTTT.

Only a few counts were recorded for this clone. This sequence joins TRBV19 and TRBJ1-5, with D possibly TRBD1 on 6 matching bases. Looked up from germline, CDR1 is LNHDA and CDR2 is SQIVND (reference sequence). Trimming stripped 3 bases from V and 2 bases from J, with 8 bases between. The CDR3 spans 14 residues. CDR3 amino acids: CASSIAGGNQPQHF. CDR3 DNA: TGTGCCAGTAGTATCGCAGGGGGCAATCAGCCCCAGCATTTT. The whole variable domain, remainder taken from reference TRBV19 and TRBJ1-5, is DGGITQSPKYLFRKEGQNVTLSCEQNLNHDAMYWYRQDPGQGLRLIYYSQIVNDFQKGDIAEGYSVSREKKESFPLTVTSAQKNPTAFYLCASSIAGGNQPQHFGDGTRLSIL.

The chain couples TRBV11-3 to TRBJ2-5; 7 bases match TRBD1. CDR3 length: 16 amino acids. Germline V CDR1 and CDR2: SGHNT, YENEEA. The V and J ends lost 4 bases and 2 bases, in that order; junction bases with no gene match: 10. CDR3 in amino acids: CASSSSTGWGQETQYF. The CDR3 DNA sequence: TGTGCCAGCAGCTCTTCGACAGGGTGGGGACAAGAGACCCAGTACTTC.

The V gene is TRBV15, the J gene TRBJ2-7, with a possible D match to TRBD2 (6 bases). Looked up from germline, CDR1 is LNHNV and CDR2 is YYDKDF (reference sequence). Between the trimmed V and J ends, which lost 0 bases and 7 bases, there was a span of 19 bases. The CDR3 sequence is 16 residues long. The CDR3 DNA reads TGTGCCACCAGCAGAGAAAAGGGACCGGGTGGGAGGGAGCAGTACTTC. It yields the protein CATSREKGPGGREQYF.

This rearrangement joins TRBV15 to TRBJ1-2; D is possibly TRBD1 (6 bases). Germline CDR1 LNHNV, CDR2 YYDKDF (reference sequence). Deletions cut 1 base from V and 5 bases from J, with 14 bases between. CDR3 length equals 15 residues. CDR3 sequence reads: CATSRGTDSNYGYTF. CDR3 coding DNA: TGTGCCACCAGCAGAGGCACGGACAGTAATTATGGCTACACCTTC. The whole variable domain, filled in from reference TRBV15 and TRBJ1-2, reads DAMVIQNPRYQVTQFGKPVTLSCSQTLNHNVMYWYQQKSSQAPKLLFHYYDKDFNNEADTPDNFQSRRPNTSFCFLDIRSPGLGDTAMYLCATSRGTDSNYGYTFGSGTRLTVV.

CDR3 nucleotides: TGTGCCAGCAGTCGAGTCGGGACTAGCGGGAGGGCAGATTACAATGAGCAGTTCTTC. Translating gives CASSRVGTSGRADYNEQFF. The chain couples TRBV27 to TRBJ2-1; 16 nucleotides line up with TRBD2. This CDR3 region has 19 residues. With V trimmed by 5 bases and J by 4 bases, 11 bases remained unmatched. Germline assignment: CDR1 MNHEY and CDR2 SMNVEV (reference sequence).

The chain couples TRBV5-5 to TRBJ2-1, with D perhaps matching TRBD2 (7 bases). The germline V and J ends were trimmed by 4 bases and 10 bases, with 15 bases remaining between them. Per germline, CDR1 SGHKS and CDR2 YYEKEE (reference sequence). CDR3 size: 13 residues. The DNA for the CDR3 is TGTGCCAGCAGCCCCTTTGGGGGGGCCGAGCAGTTCTTC. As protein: CASSPFGGAEQFF. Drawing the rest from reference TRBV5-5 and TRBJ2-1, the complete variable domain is DAGVTQSPTHLIKTRGQQVTLRCSPISGHKSVSWYQQVLGQGPQFIFQYYEKEERGRGNFPDRFSARQFPNYSSELNVNALLLGDSALYLCASSPFGGAEQFFGPGTRLTVL.

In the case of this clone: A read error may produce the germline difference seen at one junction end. CDR3 sequence: CASRSPMTETFF. CDR3 in DNA: TGTGCCAGCAGGTCCCCGATGACTGAAACTTTCTTT. The chain joins TRBV28 to TRBJ1-1; D is unclear. In germline, CDR1 is MDHEN, CDR2 SYDVKM. CDR3 length: 12 amino acids.

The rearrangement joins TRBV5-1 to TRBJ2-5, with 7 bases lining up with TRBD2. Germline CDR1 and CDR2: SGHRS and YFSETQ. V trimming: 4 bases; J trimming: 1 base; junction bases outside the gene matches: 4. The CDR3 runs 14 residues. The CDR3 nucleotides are TGCGCCAGCAGCCTAAGCGGGACCCAAGAGACCCAGTACTTC. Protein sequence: CASSLSGTQETQYF.

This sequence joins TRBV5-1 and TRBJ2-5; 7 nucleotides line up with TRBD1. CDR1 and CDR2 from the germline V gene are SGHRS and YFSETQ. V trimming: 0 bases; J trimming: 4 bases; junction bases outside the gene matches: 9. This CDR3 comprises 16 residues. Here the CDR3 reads CASSLGGGRRGETQYF. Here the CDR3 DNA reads TGCGCCAGCAGCTTGGGAGGGGGCCGCCGTGGAGAGACCCAGTACTTC.

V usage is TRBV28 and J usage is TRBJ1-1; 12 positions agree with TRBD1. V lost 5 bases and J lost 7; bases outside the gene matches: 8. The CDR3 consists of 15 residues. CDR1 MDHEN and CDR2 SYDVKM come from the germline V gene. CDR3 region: CASSRPGTGGFEAFF. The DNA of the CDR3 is TGTGCCAGCAGTCGCCCAGGGACAGGGGGCTTTGAAGCTTTCTTT.

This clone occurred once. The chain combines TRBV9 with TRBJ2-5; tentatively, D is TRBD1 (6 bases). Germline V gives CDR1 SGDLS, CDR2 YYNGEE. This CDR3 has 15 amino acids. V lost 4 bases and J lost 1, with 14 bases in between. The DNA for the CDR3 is TGTGCCAGCAGCCCCGAAGGGGACATCCAAGAGACCCAGTACTTC. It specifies CASSPEGDIQETQYF.

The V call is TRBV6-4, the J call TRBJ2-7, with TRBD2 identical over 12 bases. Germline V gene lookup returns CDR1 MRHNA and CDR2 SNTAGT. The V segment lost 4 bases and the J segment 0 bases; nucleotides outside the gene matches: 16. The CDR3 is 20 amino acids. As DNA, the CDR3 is TGTGCCAGCAGTGCACCTCCGGGACTAGCGGGTAAACTGAGCTCCTACGAGCAGTACTTC. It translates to CASSAPPGLAGKLSSYEQYF.